What follows describes a single TCR beta chain. Its antigen is unknown. The sample is drawn from a study of cytomegalovirus exposure and HLA in healthy donors. Overall study results and limits: For TCR beta chains, V- and J-gene trimming was later linked to a missense DCLRE1C variant. TCR association rates varied by HLA locus in a later analysis, with DRB1 highest and HLA-C lowest. Reported findings show TCR beta sequences accurately forecast HLA-A and HLA-B alleles in most subjects. Researchers reported in a later analysis that common viral pathogens appeared linked to several top clusters.

PCR used 60 Vbeta primers and 13 Jbeta primers. The assay was immunoSEQ multiplex PCR, and TCRdb's table has in-frame clones only and misses some. This specimen shows 96,000 or so clones; the ten leading clones hold about 3.4%. Germline-derived CDR1 and CDR2 are SGHTA and FQGTGA. The CDR3 loop spans 11 amino acids. Trimming cost V 8 bases and J 6 bases, with 7 bases left between them. Specimen: PBMCs. This sequence originates from a woman aged 25 to 45 in good health and CMV-seronegative. The gene calls are TRBV7-3 and TRBJ2-2, with D unresolved. CDR3 loop: CASRGSGELFF. DNA of the CDR3: TGTGCCAGCCGTGGCTCCGGGGAGCTGTTTTTT.